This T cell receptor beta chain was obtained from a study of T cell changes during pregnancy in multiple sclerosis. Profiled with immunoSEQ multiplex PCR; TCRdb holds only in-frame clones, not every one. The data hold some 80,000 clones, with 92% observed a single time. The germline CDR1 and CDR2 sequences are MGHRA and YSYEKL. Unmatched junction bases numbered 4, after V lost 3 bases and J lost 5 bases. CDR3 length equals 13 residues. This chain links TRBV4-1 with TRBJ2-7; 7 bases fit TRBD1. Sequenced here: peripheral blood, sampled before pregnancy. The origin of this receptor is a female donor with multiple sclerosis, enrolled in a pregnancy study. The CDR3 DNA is TGCGCCAGCAGCCATAACAGGGGAAACGAGCAGTACTTC. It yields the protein CASSHNRGNEQYF.